Included here is one TCR beta chain sequence, with context. This record belongs to a study of blood T cell repertoires in COVID-19. As for the study in general: Samples of COVID-19 (acute and convalescent) were obtained from the United States, Italy and Spain. The analysed material was cDNA or gDNA that came from T cells, B-cell-depleted T cells, or PBMCs.

Germline loops: CDR1 MGHRA, CDR2 YSYEKL. V was clipped by 1 base and J by 3 bases, with 9 bases between them. CDR3 length equals 14 residues. Per the original data handling: By means of reference gene primer amplification, nucleated cell counts were estimated. Using immunoSEQ multiplex PCR, the repertoire was profiled, and TCRdb retains in-frame clones only, with some absent. Clone size and V and J calls were adopted from that table, with D and trimming inferred from the DNA. The table shows 140,000 to 150,000 clones, with roughly 84% occurring only once. J is TRBJ1-1 and V is TRBV4-1; D may be TRBD1 (5 bases). The receptor's source is a human donor in a cohort sampled during active COVID-19. What was sequenced was peripheral blood. This CDR3 is CASSQVRDYTEAFF. CDR3 in DNA: TGCGCCAGCAGCCAAGTCCGGGACTACACTGAAGCTTTCTTT.